This T cell receptor (beta chain) was recorded in a study of blood T cell repertoires in COVID-19. On the study more broadly: COVID-19 samples from acute and convalescent phases originated in the United States, Italy and Spain. Sample material is recorded as cDNA or gDNA derived from T cells, B-cell-depleted T cells, or PBMCs.

Trimming shortened V by 5 bases and J by 0 bases, and 6 bases separated the two germline ends. The CDR3 loop spans 13 amino acids. Germline-derived CDR1 and CDR2 are SGHRS and YFSETQ. This clone has a handful of counts. Original processing notes: By means of reference gene primer amplification, nucleated cell counts were estimated. Sequenced by immunoSEQ multiplex PCR; TCRdb stores in-frame clones only, minus some. V, J and clone size are taken as reported in that table, and D and trimming were inferred from the DNA itself. The sample includes about 200,000 clones, around 80% of them seen just once. J is TRBJ1-5 and V is TRBV5-1; unclear D gene. Material: peripheral blood. The receptor was derived from a human donor in a cohort sampled during active COVID-19. The CDR3 DNA follows: TGCGCCAGCAGGAGGAGTAGCAATCAGCCCCAGCATTTT. This codes for CASRRSSNQPQHF.